This T cell receptor (beta chain) was captured in a study of a mutant IDH1 vaccine in newly diagnosed glioma. About the study: Every participant had undergone radiotherapy, temozolomide, or both before, and most underwent both.

Concerning this clone itself: Its antigen is as yet unknown.

The assay was immunoSEQ multiplex PCR, and TCRdb's table has in-frame clones only and misses some. The table records 60,000 to 85,000 clones, 85% of them present only once. The CDR3 extends over 14 amino acids. V was trimmed by 8 bases and J by 4 bases, leaving 14 bases between them. The germline V gene encodes CDR1 SNHLY and CDR2 FYNNEI. Time point denoted: week 23, last vaccination. Alongside topical imiquimod, each dose of vaccine comprised 300 ug of mutant IDH1 20-mer peptide. In every donor, the tumor was a new WHO grade 3 or 4 IDH1-mutant, ATRX-lost astrocytoma. Study results and caveats: Among top peripheral T cell clonotypes, changes seemed unrelated to pseudoprogression. Researchers report vaccine-induced immune responses in approximately 93% of patients.

The sample in question was PBMCs, obtained from a glioma patient whose treatment included an IDH1 peptide vaccine. This TCR derives from a woman between 50 and 59 years old with glioma. This chain links TRBV2 with TRBJ1-4, with D perhaps matching TRBD1 (5 bases). The CDR3: CASSNRGINEKLFF. The CDR3 coding sequence is TGTGCCAGCTCGAACCGGGGCATTAATGAAAAACTGTTTTTT.